This T cell receptor beta chain came from a study of T cells after yellow fever vaccination. Study-wide findings and caveats: The booster saw the reappearance of most primary-vaccination clones (96% CD4, roughly 90% CD8). Abundant bulk-population clonotypes could contaminate the FACS-sorted repertoires. Peaking on day 5 versus 15, the secondary response was faster but weaker.

This clonotype was recorded a few times. Antigen unknown. The CDR3 has 15 residues. Germline V gene data show CDR1 as MDHEN and CDR2 as SYDVKM. Trimming removed 4 bases at V and 4 bases at J, with 14 bases between. As TCR cDNA was made by 5'RACE template switching, a universal primer site and UMIs were added. Via MiXCR, TCRdb re-called the 5' RACE reads, giving one row per CDR3 protein. The repertoire includes under 700,000 distinct CDR3 sequences, about 17% of them detected once, and roughly a sixth sits in the top ten. Material: PBMCs, obtained 4 to 5 days after the first yellow fever vaccination. The chain carries TRBV28 and TRBJ2-1; D unclear. The clonotype originates from a young man who received the YFV17D yellow fever vaccine. CDR3 sequence reads: CASSSEEVVYNEQFF. The CDR3 DNA follows: TGTGCCAGCAGTTCCGAGGAAGTGGTTTACAATGAGCAGTTCTTC.